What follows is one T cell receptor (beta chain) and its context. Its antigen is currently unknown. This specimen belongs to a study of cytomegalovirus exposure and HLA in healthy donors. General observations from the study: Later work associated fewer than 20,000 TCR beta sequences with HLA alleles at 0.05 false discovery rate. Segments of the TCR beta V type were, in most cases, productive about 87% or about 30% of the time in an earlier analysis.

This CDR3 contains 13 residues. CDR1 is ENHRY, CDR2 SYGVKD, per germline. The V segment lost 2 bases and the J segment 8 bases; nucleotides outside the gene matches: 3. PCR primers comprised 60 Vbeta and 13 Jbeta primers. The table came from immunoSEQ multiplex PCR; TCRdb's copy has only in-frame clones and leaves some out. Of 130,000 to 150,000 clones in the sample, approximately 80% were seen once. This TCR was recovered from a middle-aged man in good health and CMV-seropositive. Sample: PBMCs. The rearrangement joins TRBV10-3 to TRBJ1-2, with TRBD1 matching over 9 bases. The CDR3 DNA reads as TGTGCCATCAGTGAGGGGACAGGGTACGGCTACACCTTC. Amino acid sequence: CAISEGTGYGYTF.